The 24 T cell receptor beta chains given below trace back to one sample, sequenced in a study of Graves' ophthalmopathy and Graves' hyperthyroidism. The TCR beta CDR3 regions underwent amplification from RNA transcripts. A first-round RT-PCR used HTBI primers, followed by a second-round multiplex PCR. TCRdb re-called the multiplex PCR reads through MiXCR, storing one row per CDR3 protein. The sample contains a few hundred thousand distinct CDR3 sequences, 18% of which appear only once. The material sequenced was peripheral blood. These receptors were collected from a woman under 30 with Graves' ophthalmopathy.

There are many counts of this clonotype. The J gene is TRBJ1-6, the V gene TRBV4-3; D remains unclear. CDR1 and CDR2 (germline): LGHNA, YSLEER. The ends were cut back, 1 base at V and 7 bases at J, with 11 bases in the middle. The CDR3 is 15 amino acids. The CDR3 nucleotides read TGCGCCAGCAGCCAAGGGACGGACCGAAATTCACCCCTCCACTTT. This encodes CASSQGTDRNSPLHF.

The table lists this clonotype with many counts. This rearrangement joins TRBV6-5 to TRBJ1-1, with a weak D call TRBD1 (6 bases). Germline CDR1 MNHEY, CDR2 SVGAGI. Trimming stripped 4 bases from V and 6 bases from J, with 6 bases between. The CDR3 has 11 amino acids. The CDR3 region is CASSWGPEAFF. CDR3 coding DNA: TGTGCCAGCAGTTGGGGGCCTGAAGCTTTCTTT.

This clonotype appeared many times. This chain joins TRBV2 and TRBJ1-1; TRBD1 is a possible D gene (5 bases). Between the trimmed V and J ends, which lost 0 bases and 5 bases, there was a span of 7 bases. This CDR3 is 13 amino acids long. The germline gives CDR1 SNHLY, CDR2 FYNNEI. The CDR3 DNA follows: TGTGCCAGCAGTGAAGCGGGGGGAACTGAAGCTTTCTTT. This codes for CASSEAGGTEAFF.

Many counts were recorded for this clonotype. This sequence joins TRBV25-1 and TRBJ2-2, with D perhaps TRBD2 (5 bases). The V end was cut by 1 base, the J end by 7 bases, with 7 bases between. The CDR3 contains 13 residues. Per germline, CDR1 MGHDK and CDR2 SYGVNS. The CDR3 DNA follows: TGTGCCAGCAGTGAATGGGAGCACGGGGAGCTGTTTTTT. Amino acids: CASSEWEHGELFF.

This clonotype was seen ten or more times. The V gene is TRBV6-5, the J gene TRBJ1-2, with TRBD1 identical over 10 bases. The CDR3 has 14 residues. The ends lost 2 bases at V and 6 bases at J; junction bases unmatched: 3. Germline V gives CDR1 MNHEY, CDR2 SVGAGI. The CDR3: CASSYDGTGDGYTF. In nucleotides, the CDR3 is TGTGCCAGCAGTTACGACGGGACAGGGGATGGCTACACCTTC.

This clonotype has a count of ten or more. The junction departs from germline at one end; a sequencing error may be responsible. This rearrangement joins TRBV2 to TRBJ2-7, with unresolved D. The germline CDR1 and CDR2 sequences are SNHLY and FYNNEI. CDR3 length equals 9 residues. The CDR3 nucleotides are TGTGCCAGCAGTGAAAATTCGGACTTC. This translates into CASSENSDF.

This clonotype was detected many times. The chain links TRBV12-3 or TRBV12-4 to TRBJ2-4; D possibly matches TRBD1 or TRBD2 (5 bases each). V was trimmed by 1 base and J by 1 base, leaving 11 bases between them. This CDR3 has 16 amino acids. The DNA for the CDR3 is TGTGCCAGCAGTTTAGAGGGGCCGGGGGCCAAAAACATTCAGTACTTC. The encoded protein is CASSLEGPGAKNIQYF.

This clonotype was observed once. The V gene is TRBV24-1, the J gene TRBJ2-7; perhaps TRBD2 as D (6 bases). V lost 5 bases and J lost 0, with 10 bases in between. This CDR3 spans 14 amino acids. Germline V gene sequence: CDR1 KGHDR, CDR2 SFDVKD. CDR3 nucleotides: TGTGCCACCAGTGTGGGGGGAACCTCCTACGAGCAGTACTTC. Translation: CATSVGGTSYEQYF.

CDR3 region: CASSYNGGTGPNTEAFF. The CDR3 region has the DNA TGTGCCAGCAGTTACAACGGTGGGACAGGACCGAACACTGAAGCTTTCTTT. The chain recombines TRBV6-2 or TRBV6-3 with TRBJ1-1, with 8 bases identical to TRBD1. V lost 2 bases to trimming and J lost 1 base; unmatched junction nucleotides: 9. The germline gives CDR1 MNHEY, CDR2 SVGEGT. The CDR3 is made up of 17 amino acids.

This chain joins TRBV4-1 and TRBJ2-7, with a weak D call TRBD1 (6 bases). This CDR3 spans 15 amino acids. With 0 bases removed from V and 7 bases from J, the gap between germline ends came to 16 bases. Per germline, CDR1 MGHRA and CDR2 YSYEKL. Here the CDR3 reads CASSQDPVIGQEQYF. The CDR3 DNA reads TGCGCCAGCAGCCAAGATCCGGTGATTGGACAGGAGCAGTACTTC.

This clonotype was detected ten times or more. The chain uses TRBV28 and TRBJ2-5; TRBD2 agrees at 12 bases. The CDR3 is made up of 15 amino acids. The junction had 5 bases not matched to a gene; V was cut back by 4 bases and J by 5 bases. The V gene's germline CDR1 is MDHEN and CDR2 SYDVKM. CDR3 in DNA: TGTGCCAGCAGTTCGCCTAGCGGGAGGGGTGAGACCCAGTACTTC. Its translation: CASSSPSGRGETQYF.

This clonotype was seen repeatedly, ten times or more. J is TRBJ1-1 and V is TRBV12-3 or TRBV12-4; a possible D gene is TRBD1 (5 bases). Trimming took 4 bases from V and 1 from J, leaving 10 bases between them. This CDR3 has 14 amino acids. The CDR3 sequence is CASSWKGRNTEAFF. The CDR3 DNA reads TGTGCCAGCAGTTGGAAGGGGCGGAACACTGAAGCTTTCTTT.

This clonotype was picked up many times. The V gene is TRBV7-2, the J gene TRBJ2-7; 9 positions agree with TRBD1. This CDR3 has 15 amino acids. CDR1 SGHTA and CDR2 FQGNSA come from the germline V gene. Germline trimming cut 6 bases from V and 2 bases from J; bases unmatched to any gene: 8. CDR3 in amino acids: CASSILRTGAYEQYF. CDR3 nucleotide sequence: TGTGCCAGCAGTATCCTTAGGACAGGGGCCTACGAGCAGTACTTC. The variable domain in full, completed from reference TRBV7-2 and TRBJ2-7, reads GAGVSQSPSNKVTEKGKDVELRCDPISGHTALYWYRQSLGQGLEFLIYFQGNSAPDKSGLPSDRFSAERTGGSVSTLTIQRTQQEDSAVYLCASSILRTGAYEQYFGPGTRLTVT.

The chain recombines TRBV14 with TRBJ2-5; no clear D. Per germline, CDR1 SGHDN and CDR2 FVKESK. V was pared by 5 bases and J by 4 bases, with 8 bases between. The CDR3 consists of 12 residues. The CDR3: CASSAVVETQYF. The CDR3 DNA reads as TGTGCCAGCAGCGCCGTTGTAGAGACCCAGTACTTC.

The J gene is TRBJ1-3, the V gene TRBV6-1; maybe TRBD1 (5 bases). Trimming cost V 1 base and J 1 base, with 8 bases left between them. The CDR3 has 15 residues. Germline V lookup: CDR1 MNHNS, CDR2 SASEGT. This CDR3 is CASSEGGESGNTIYF. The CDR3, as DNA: TGTGCCAGCAGTGAAGGGGGCGAGTCTGGAAACACCATATATTTT.

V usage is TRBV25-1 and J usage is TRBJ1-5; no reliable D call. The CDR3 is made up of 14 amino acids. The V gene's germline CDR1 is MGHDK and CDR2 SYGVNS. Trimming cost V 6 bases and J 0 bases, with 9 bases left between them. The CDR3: CASRATYSNQPQHF. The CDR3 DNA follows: TGTGCCAGCAGGGCTACCTATAGCAATCAGCCCCAGCATTTT.

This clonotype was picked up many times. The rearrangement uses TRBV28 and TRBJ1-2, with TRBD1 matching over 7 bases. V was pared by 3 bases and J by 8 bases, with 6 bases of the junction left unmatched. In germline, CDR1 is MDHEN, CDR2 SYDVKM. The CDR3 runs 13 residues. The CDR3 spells CASSLIQGEGYTF. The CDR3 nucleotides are TGTGCCAGCAGTTTGATCCAGGGGGAGGGCTACACCTTC.

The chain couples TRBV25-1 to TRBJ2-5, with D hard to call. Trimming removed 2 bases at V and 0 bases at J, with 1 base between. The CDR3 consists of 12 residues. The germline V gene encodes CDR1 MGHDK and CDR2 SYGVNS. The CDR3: CASSEDQETQYF. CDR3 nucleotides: TGTGCCAGCAGTGAAGACCAAGAGACCCAGTACTTC.

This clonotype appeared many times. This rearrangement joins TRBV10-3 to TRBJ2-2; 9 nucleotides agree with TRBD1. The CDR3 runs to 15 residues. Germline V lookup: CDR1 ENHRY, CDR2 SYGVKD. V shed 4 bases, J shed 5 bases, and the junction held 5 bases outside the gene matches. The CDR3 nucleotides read TGTGCCATCAGTGTTGGACAGGGGCTGACCGGGGAGCTGTTTTTT. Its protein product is CAISVGQGLTGELFF.

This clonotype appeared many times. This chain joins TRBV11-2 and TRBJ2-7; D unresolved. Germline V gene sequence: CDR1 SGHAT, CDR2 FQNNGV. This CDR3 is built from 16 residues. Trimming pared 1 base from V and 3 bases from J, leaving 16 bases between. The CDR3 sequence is CASSLVGSDHRYEQYF. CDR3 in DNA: TGTGCCAGCAGCTTAGTAGGTTCGGACCACCGCTACGAGCAGTACTTC.

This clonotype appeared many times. This CDR3 is CASSLLSAGTYNSPLHF. CDR3 nucleotide sequence: TGTGCCAGCAGTTTGCTGAGCGCGGGCACCTATAATTCACCCCTCCACTTT. The chain couples TRBV27 to TRBJ1-6; D uncertain. Looked up from germline, CDR1 is MNHEY and CDR2 is SMNVEV (reference sequence). The CDR3 is 17 amino acids. Trimming cost V 3 bases and J 2 bases, with 14 bases left between them.

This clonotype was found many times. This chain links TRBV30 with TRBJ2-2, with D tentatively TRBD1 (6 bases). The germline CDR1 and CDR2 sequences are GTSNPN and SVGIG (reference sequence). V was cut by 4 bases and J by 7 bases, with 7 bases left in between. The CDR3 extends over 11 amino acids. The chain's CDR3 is CAWKGDGELFF. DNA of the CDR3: TGTGCCTGGAAGGGGGACGGGGAGCTGTTTTTT.

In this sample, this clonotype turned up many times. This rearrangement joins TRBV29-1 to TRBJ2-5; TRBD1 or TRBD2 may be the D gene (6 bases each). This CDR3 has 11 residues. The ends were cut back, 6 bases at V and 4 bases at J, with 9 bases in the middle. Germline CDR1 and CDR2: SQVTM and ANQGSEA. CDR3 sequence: CSVGGSETQYF. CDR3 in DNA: TGCAGCGTGGGGGGCTCAGAGACCCAGTACTTC. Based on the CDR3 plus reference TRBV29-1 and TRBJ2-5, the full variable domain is SAVISQKPSRDICQRGTSLTIQCQVDSQVTMMFWYRQQPGQSLTLIATANQGSEATYESGFVIDKFPISRPNLTFSTLTVSNMSPEDSSIYLCSVGGSETQYFGPGTRLLVL.

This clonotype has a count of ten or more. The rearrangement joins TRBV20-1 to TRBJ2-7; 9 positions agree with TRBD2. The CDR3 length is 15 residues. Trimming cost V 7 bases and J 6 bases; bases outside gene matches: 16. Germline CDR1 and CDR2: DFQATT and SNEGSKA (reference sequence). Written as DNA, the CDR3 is TGCAGTGTTCCTAACGTAGCGGGAGTGTTGGCCGAGCAGTACTTC. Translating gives CSVPNVAGVLAEQYF.